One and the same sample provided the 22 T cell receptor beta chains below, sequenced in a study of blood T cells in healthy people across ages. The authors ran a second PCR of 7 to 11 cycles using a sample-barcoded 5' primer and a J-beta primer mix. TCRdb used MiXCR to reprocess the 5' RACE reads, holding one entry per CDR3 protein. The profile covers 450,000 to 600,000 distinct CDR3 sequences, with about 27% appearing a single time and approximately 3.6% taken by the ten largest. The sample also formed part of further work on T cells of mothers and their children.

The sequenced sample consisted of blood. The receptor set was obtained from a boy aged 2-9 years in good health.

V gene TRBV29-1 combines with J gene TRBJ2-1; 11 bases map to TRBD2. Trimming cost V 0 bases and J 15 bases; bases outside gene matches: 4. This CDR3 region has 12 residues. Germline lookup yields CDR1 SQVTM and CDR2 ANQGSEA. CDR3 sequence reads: CSVEERLAGLFF. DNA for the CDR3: TGCAGCGTTGAAGAAAGACTAGCGGGATTGTTCTTC.

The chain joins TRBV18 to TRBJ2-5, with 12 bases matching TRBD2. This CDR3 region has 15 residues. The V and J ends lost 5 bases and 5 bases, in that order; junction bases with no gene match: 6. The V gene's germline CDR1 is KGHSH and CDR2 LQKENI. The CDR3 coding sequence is TGTGCCAGCTCAACCGGGACTAGCGGGCCGGAGACCCAGTACTTC. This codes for CASSTGTSGPETQYF.

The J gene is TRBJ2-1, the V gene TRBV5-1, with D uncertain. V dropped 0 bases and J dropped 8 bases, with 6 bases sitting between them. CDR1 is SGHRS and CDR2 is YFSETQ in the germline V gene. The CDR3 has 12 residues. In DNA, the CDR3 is TGCGCCAGCAGCTTGGGAGAGTATGAGCAGTTCTTC. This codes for CASSLGEYEQFF. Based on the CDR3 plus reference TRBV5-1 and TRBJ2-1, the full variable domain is KAGVTQTPRYLIKTRGQQVTLSCSPISGHRSVSWYQQTPGQGLQFLFEYFSETQRNKGNFPGRFSGRQFSNSRSEMNVSTLELGDSALYLCASSLGEYEQFFGPGTRLTVL.

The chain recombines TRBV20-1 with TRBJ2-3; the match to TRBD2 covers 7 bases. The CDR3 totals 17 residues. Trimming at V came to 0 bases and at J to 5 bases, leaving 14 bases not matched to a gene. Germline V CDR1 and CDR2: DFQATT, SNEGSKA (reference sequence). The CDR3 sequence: CSARDLAGEGFGDTQYF. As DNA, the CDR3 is TGCAGTGCTAGAGATCTGGCGGGAGAGGGGTTCGGAGATACGCAGTATTTT.

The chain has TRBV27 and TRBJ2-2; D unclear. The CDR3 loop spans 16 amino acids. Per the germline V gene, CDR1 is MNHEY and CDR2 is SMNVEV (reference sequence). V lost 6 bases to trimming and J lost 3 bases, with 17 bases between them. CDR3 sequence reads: CASSQGFLVDTGELFF. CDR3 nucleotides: TGTGCCAGCAGCCAAGGGTTTCTGGTGGACACCGGGGAGCTGTTTTTT.

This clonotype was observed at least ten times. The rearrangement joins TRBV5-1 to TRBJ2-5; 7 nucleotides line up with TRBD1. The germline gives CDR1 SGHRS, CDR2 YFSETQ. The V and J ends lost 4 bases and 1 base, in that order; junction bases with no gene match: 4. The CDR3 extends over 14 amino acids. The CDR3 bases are TGCGCCAGCAGCCCGGGACAGTTCCAAGAGACCCAGTACTTC. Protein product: CASSPGQFQETQYF.

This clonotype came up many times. The CDR3 nucleotides read TGTGCCAGCAGTCCGGACAGGGGAAGGGTAAACATTCAGTACTTC. Translated, it gives CASSPDRGRVNIQYF. The chain couples TRBV5-6 to TRBJ2-4, with 9 nucleotides matching TRBD1. The CDR3 consists of 15 residues. V lost 5 bases, J lost 6 bases, and 9 bases stayed unmatched. Germline lookup yields CDR1 SGHDT and CDR2 YYEEEE.

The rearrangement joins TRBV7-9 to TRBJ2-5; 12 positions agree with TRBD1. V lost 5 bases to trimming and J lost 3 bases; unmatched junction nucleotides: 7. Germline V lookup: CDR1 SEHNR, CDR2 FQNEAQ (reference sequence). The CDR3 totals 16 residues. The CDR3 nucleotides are TGTGCCAGCAGCCTTCTGGGACAGGGGGCAGAAGAGACCCAGTACTTC. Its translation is CASSLLGQGAEETQYF.

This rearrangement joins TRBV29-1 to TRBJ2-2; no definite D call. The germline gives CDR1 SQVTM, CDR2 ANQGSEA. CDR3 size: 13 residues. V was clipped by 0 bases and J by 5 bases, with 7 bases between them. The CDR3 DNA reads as TGCAGCGTTGAAGACCCCTGGACCGGGGAGCTGTTTTTT. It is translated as CSVEDPWTGELFF.

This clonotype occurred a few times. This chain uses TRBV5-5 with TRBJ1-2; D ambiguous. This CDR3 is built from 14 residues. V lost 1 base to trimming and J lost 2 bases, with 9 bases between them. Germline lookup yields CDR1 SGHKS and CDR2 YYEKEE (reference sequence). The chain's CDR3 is CASSLSRTNYGYTF. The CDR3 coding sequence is TGTGCCAGCAGCTTGAGCAGGACCAACTATGGCTACACCTTC.

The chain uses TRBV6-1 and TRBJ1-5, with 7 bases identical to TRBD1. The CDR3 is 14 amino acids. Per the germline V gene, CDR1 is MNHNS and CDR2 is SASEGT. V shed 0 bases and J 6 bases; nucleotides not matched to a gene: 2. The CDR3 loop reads CASSEAGGGQPQHF. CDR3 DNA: TGTGCCAGCAGTGAAGCAGGGGGCGGTCAGCCCCAGCATTTT.

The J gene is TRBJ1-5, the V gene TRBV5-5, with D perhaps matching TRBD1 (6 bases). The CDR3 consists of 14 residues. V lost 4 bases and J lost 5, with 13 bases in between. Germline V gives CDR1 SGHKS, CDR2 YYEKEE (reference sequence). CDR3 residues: CASSAGHHDQPQHF. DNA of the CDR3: TGTGCCAGCAGCGCGGGACATCATGATCAGCCCCAGCATTTT.

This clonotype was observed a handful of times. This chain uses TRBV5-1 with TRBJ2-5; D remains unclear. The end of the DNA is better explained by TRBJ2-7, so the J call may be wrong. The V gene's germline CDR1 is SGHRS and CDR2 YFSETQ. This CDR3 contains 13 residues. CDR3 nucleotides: TGCGCCAGCAGCTTGCAACAGAGCTACGAGCAGTACTTC. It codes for CASSLQQSYEQYF.

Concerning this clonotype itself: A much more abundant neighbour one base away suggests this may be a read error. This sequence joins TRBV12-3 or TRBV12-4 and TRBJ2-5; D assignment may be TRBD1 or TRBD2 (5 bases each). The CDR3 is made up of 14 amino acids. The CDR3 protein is CASRSLGVQETRYF. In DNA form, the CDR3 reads TGTGCCAGCAGGAGTCTGGGGGTCCAAGAGACCCGGTACTTC.

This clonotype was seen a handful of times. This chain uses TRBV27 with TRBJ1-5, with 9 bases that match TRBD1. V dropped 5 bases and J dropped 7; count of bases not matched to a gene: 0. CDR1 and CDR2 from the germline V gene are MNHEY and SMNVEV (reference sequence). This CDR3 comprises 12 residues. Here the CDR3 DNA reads TGTGCCAGCAGTGACAGGGGGCAGCCCCAGCATTTT. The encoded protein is CASSDRGQPQHF.

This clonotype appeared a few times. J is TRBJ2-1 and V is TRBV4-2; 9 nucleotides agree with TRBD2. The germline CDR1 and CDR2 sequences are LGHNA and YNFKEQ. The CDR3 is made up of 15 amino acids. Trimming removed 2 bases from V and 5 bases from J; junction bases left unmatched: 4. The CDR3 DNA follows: TGTGCCAGCAGCCAATTAGCGGGGGCAAACAATGAGCAGTTCTTC. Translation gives CASSQLAGANNEQFF.

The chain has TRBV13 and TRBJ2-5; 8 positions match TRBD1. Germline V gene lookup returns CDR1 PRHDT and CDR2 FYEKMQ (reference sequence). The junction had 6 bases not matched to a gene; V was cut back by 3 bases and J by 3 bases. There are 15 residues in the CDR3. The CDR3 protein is CASSLPGQDKETQYF. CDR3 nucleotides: TGTGCCAGCAGCTTGCCGGGACAGGACAAAGAGACCCAGTACTTC.

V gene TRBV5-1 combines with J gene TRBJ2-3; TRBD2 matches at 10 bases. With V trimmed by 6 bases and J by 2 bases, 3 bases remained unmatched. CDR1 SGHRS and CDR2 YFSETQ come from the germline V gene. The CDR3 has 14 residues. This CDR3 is CASTSGGVTDTQYF. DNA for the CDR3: TGCGCCAGCACTAGCGGGGGTGTCACAGATACGCAGTATTTT.

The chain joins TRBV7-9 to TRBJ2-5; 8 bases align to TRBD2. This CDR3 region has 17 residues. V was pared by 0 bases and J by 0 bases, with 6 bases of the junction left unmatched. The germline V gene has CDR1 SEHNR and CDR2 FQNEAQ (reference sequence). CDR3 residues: CASSLAPPLADQETQYF. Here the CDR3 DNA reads TGTGCCAGCAGCTTAGCCCCACCACTAGCGGACCAAGAGACCCAGTACTTC. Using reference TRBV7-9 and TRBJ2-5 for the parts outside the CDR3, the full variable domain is DTGVSQNPRHKITKRGQNVTFRCDPISEHNRLYWYRQTLGQGPEFLTYFQNEAQLEKSRLLSDRFSAERPKGSFSTLEIQRTEQGDSAMYLCASSLAPPLADQETQYFGPGTRLLVL.

The CDR3 region is CASSFAAPYEQYF. In DNA, the CDR3 is TGTGCCAGCAGCTTTGCGGCTCCCTACGAGCAGTACTTC. V usage is TRBV6-2 or TRBV6-3 and J usage is TRBJ2-5; D is uncertain. Matching the DNA end better, TRBJ2-7 makes the J call doubtful. The CDR3 sequence is 13 residues long. CDR1 and CDR2 from the germline V gene are MNHEY and SVGEGT.

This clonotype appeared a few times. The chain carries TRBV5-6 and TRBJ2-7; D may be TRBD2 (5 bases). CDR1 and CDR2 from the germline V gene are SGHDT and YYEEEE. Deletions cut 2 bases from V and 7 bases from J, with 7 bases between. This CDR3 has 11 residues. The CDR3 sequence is CASSFWREQYF. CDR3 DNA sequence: TGTGCCAGCAGCTTTTGGAGGGAGCAGTACTTC.

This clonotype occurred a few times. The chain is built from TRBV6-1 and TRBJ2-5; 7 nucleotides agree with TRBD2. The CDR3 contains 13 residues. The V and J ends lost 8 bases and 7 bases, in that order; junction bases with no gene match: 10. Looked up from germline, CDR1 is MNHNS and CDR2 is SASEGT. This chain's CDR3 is CASSTWEGGTQYF. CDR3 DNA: TGTGCCAGCTCGACCTGGGAGGGAGGGACCCAGTACTTC.